One and the same sample provided the 9 T cell receptor beta chains below, sequenced in a study of blood T cell repertoires in COVID-19. Generated by immunoSEQ multiplex PCR, the TCRdb table keeps only in-frame clones and is missing some. Among around 130,000 clones, approximately 82% were seen once, and the ten largest hold about a tenth. Sequenced input: peripheral blood. These receptors were collected from a middle-aged man with active or convalescent COVID-19.

The chain employs TRBV6-5 and TRBJ2-3; D unclear. Germline V gene data show CDR1 as MNHEY and CDR2 as SVGAGI. The CDR3 length is 15 residues. The V end lost 5 bases, the J end lost 1 base, and 13 bases lay between the germline ends. The CDR3, as DNA: TGTGCCAGCAGTAAGGTCCATCAGGGCACAGATACGCAGTATTTT. It encodes CASSKVHQGTDTQYF.

In this sample, this clone turned up many times. This same CDR3 is encoded by further DNA sequences in the sample. The genes are TRBV3-1 (or the pseudogene TRBV3-2) and TRBJ1-6; 9 bases are shared with TRBD1. The CDR3 is 15 residues long. Germline V gene sequence: CDR1 LGHDT, CDR2 YNNKEL (reference sequence). V shed 1 base, J shed 7 bases, and the junction held 2 bases outside the gene matches. This CDR3 reads CASSQGGQGNSPLHF. CDR3 DNA: TGTGCCAGCAGCCAAGGGGGACAGGGAAATTCACCCCTCCACTTT.

The V gene is TRBV11-2, the J gene TRBJ1-1; 11 bases align to TRBD1. Germline V gene lookup returns CDR1 SGHAT and CDR2 FQNNGV. This CDR3 contains 15 residues. With 6 bases clipped from V and 4 bases from J, the junction kept 7 bases outside the gene matches. In DNA, the CDR3 is TGTGCCAGCAGTTTGGGCGGGACAGGGGGCACTGAAGCTTTCTTT. Amino acids: CASSLGGTGGTEAFF.

V and J are TRBV6-5 and TRBJ1-2; D perhaps matches TRBD1 (5 bases). The V end lost 8 bases, the J end lost 0 bases, and 13 bases lay between the germline ends. The CDR3 sequence is 14 residues long. CDR1 is MNHEY and CDR2 is SVGAGI in the germline V gene. In DNA, the CDR3 is TGTGCCAGCCGTACGGGGGGAACTAACTATGGCTACACCTTC. Translating gives CASRTGGTNYGYTF.

The chain links TRBV9 to TRBJ1-1; tentatively, D is TRBD1 (5 bases). The V gene lost 6 bases and the J gene lost 3 bases, with 15 bases spanning the gap. Germline CDR1 SGDLS, CDR2 YYNGEE. The CDR3 is 14 amino acids. The CDR3, as DNA: TGTGCCAGCAACGACGGACGGGGGGACACTGAAGCTTTCTTT. Translating gives CASNDGRGDTEAFF.

This clone was seen just once. The V gene is TRBV4-3, the J gene TRBJ2-2, with D unclear. V lost 1 base and J 0 bases, leaving 9 bases between the germline ends. The CDR3 has 16 amino acids. Germline V lookup: CDR1 LGHNA, CDR2 YSLEER. The CDR3 DNA follows: TGCGCCAGCAGCCAAGGGGTGGGCGCGAACACCGGGGAGCTGTTTTTT. It yields the protein CASSQGVGANTGELFF.

V usage is TRBV29-1 and J usage is TRBJ2-3, with D hard to call. From germline, CDR1 is SQVTM and CDR2 ANQGSEA. The CDR3 runs to 10 residues. V lost 4 bases to trimming and J lost 5 bases, with 4 bases between them. The CDR3 protein is CSVGEDTQYF. The CDR3 DNA reads as TGCAGCGTTGGCGAAGATACGCAGTATTTT.

This rearrangement joins TRBV6-5 to TRBJ1-4, with 7 positions matching TRBD1. CDR1 MNHEY and CDR2 SVGAGI come from the germline V gene. The ends lost 6 bases at V and 7 bases at J; junction bases unmatched: 8. This CDR3 is built from 14 residues. This CDR3 reads CASSGTALSEKLFF. The CDR3 DNA reads as TGTGCCAGCAGCGGGACAGCCTTATCTGAAAAACTGTTTTTT.

This clone was seen a single time. The chain has TRBV14 and TRBJ1-3; 7 bases match TRBD1. J gave up 2 bases and V 5 bases, and 0 bases lay outside the gene matches. CDR1 is SGHDN, CDR2 FVKESK, per germline. The CDR3 sequence is 13 residues long. The CDR3 protein is CASSRGPGNTIYF. CDR3 in DNA: TGTGCCAGCAGCAGGGGGCCTGGAAACACCATATATTTT.